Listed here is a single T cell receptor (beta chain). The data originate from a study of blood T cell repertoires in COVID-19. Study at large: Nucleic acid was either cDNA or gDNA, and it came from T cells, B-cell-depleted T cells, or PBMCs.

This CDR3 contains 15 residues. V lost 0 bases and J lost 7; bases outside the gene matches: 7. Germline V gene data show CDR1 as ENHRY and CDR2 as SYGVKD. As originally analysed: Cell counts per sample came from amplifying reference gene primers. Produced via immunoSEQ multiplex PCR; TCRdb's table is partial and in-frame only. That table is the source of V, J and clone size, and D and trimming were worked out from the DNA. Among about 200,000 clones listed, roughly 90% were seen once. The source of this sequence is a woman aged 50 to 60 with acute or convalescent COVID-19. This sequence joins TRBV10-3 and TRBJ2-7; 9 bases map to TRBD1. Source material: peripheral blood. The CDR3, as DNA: TGTGCCATCAGTGAGTCCCTACCGACAGGGGGGGAGCAGTACTTC. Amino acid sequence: CAISESLPTGGEQYF.